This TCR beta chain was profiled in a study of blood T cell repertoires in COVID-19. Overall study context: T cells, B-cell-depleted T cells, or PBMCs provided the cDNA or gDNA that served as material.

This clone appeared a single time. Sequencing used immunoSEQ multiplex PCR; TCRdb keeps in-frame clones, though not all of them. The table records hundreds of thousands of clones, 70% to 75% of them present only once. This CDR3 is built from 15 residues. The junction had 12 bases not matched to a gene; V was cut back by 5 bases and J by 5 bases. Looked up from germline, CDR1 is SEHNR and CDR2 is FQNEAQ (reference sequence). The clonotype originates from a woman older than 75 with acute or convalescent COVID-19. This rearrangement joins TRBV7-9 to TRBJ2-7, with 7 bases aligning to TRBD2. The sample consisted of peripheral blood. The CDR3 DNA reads TGTGCCAGCAGCAGGGTGGGAGGGTCGCCTAACGAGCAGTACTTC. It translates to CASSRVGGSPNEQYF.